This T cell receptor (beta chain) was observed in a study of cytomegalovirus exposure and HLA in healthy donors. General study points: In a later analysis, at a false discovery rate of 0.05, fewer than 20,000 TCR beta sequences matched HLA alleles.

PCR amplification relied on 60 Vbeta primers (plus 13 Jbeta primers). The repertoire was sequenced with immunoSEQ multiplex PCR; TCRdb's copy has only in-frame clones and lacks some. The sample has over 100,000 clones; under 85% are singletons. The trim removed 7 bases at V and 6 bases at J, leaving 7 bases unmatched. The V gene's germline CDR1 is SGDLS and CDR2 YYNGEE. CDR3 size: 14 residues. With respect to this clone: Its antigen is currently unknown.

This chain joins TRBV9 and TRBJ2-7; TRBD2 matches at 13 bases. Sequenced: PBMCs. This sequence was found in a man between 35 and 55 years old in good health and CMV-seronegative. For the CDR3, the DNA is TGTGCCAGCGGGACTAGCGGGGCCCGCAGCGAGCAGTACTTC. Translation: CASGTSGARSEQYF. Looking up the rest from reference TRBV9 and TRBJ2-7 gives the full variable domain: DSGVTQTPKHLITATGQRVTLRCSPRSGDLSVYWYQQSLDQGLQFLIQYYNGEERAKGNILERFSAQQFPDLHSELNLSSLELGDSALYFCASGTSGARSEQYFGPGTRLTVT.